A single sample gave rise to the 20 T cell receptor beta chains below, sequenced in a study of cytotoxic CD8 clonotypes in ibrutinib-treated CLL. Generated by immunoSEQ multiplex PCR, the TCRdb table keeps only in-frame clones and is missing some. The table lists 52,000 or so clones, 75% to 90% of them singletons. The specimen comprised PBMCs, sampled after 24 months of ibrutinib treatment. The receptors here all came from a human donor with chronic lymphocytic leukemia.

V is TRBV27 and J is TRBJ1-5, with D possibly being TRBD1 (5 bases). The CDR3 spans 13 residues. V was shortened by 6 bases and J by 3 bases, with 9 bases between the two germline ends. Looked up from germline, CDR1 is MNHEY and CDR2 is SMNVEV (reference sequence). The CDR3, as DNA: TGTGCCAGCAGGGACACTCCCAATCAGCCCCAGCATTTT. Translating it yields CASRDTPNQPQHF.

This clone has more than one count but fewer than ten. The V gene is TRBV27, the J gene TRBJ1-2; D may be TRBD1 (6 bases). CDR1 and CDR2 (germline): MNHEY, SMNVEV (reference sequence). The CDR3 runs to 10 residues. Trimming stripped 11 bases from V and 8 bases from J, with 12 bases between. The CDR3: CAEGGDGYTF. In DNA, the CDR3 is TGTGCCGAGGGGGGGGACGGCTACACCTTC.

This clone was observed a single time. The chain uses TRBV19 and TRBJ2-7; perhaps TRBD1 as D (6 bases). V was pared by 5 bases and J by 7 bases, with 21 bases between. CDR1 LNHDA and CDR2 SQIVND come from the germline V gene (reference sequence). The CDR3 contains 15 residues. DNA for the CDR3: TGTGCCAGTAGTGGAAGGGGGTCACTATGGGGAGAGCAGTACTTC. It specifies CASSGRGSLWGEQYF.

The chain is built from TRBV11-2 and TRBJ2-1; 10 bases line up with TRBD2. CDR1 SGHAT and CDR2 FQNNGV come from the germline V gene. V shed 4 bases and J 8 bases; nucleotides not matched to a gene: 17. The CDR3 spans 18 residues. CDR3 nucleotide sequence: TGTGCCAGCAGCTCTCGAACCGTAGCGGGAGGACTTGCCGATGAGCAGTTCTTC. Encoded protein: CASSSRTVAGGLADEQFF.

The rearrangement links TRBV11-2 to TRBJ1-3; D possibly corresponds to TRBD1 (6 bases). The CDR3 length is 16 residues. Germline lookup yields CDR1 SGHAT and CDR2 FQNNGV. Trimming pared 3 bases from V and 4 bases from J, leaving 16 bases between. CDR3 residues: CASSFPGGGAGNTIYF. The CDR3 bases are TGTGCCAGCAGCTTCCCGGGGGGGGGCGCAGGAAACACCATATATTTT.

This chain joins TRBV11-2 and TRBJ1-1; D not resolved. This CDR3 is built from 13 residues. Germline CDR1 SGHAT, CDR2 FQNNGV. V dropped 0 bases and J dropped 4 bases, with 6 bases sitting between them. The CDR3 DNA follows: TGTGCCAGCAGCTTAGATAGGGCCACTGAAGCTTTCTTT. It encodes CASSLDRATEAFF.

This clone was counted a single time. CDR3 protein: CASSPTSGSLNEQFF. DNA of the CDR3: TGTGCCAGCAGCCCGACTAGCGGGAGTTTGAATGAGCAGTTCTTC. This chain connects TRBV7-6 to TRBJ2-1; 12 bases fit TRBD2. The CDR3 covers 15 residues. Trimming cost V 5 bases and J 7 bases; bases outside gene matches: 6. Germline V gene lookup returns CDR1 SGHVS and CDR2 FNYEAQ.

The chain carries TRBV2 and TRBJ2-2; 11 nucleotides match TRBD2. The CDR3 contains 15 residues. CDR1 and CDR2 from the germline V gene are SNHLY and FYNNEI. V lost 6 bases, J lost 5 bases, and 5 bases stayed unmatched. The CDR3 spells CASRTGLAETGELFF. The CDR3 DNA reads as TGTGCCAGCAGGACGGGACTAGCGGAAACCGGGGAGCTGTTTTTT.

This clone has only a few counts. The chain joins TRBV6-5 to TRBJ1-2; weak D call: TRBD1 (5 bases). The germline V and J ends were trimmed by 8 bases and 7 bases, with 11 bases remaining between them. Germline CDR1 and CDR2: MNHEY and SVGAGI. The CDR3 covers 11 residues. The CDR3 DNA sequence: TGTGCCAGCTTCCAGGGTTTTGGCTACACCTTC. It encodes CASFQGFGYTF.

This clone was seen a single time. This chain uses TRBV15 with TRBJ1-5; D uncertain. Between the trimmed V and J ends, which lost 3 bases and 2 bases, there was a span of 8 bases. Germline loops: CDR1 LNHNV, CDR2 YYDKDF (reference sequence). This CDR3 is 14 amino acids long. In DNA form, the CDR3 reads TGTGCCACCAGCAGGGAATTCGGCAATCAGCCCCAGCATTTT. It translates to CATSREFGNQPQHF.

This chain joins TRBV10-3 and TRBJ1-3; D perhaps matches TRBD1 (5 bases). The germline V gene has CDR1 ENHRY and CDR2 SYGVKD. V was shortened by 4 bases and J by 3 bases, with 7 bases between the two germline ends. The CDR3 runs 13 residues. CDR3 nucleotide sequence: TGTGCCATCAGTGGACAGCTTGGAAACACCATATATTTT. Protein sequence: CAISGQLGNTIYF.

The chain has TRBV6-5 and TRBJ2-3; 7 bases agree with TRBD2. The germline V gene has CDR1 MNHEY and CDR2 SVGAGI. This CDR3 spans 16 amino acids. The ends lost 0 bases at V and 4 bases at J; junction bases unmatched: 7. The CDR3 region is CASSYSGGAWADTQYF. In DNA, the CDR3 is TGTGCCAGCAGTTACTCGGGAGGGGCATGGGCAGATACGCAGTATTTT.

J is TRBJ2-1 and V is TRBV19; TRBD1 is a possible D gene (5 bases). Germline V gene lookup returns CDR1 LNHDA and CDR2 SQIVND (reference sequence). The V end lost 0 bases, the J end lost 2 bases, and 14 bases lay between the germline ends. The CDR3 is 17 residues long. CDR3: CASSIDPRVLTYNEQFF. The CDR3 DNA sequence: TGTGCCAGTAGTATAGACCCCAGGGTATTGACCTACAATGAGCAGTTCTTC.

The chain uses TRBV2 and TRBJ1-2; D remains ambiguous. V lost 8 bases and J 6 bases, leaving 22 bases between the germline ends. CDR1 and CDR2 (germline): SNHLY, FYNNEI. This CDR3 region has 15 residues. The DNA for the CDR3 is TGTGCCAGCTCCACGGAGGGAGGGCCCGGAGATGGCTACACCTTC. Its translation is CASSTEGGPGDGYTF.

The chain uses TRBV30 and TRBJ2-3; no definite D call. Trimming pared 3 bases from V and 3 bases from J, leaving 10 bases between. The length of the CDR3 is 13 residues. Germline V gene lookup returns CDR1 GTSNPN and CDR2 SVGIG (reference sequence). The CDR3 protein is CAWRAGGTDTQYF. The CDR3 DNA sequence: TGTGCCTGGAGGGCAGGTGGAACAGATACGCAGTATTTT. The whole variable domain, remainder taken from reference TRBV30 and TRBJ2-3, is SQTIHQWPATLVQPVGSPLSLECTVEGTSNPNLYWYRQAAGRGLQLLFYSVGIGQISSEVPQNLSASRPQDRQFILSSKKLLLSDSGFYLCAWRAGGTDTQYFGPGTRLTVL.

The rearrangement uses TRBV5-6 and TRBJ2-1; D is ambiguous. Germline CDR1 SGHDT, CDR2 YYEEEE. Trimming removed 4 bases at V and 7 bases at J, with 18 bases between. The CDR3 is made up of 15 amino acids. In nucleotides, the CDR3 is TGTGCCAGCAGCATTGGAACCTACATGTTGAATGAGCAGTTCTTC. Translated, it gives CASSIGTYMLNEQFF.

The chain uses TRBV28 and TRBJ2-1; 7 bases agree with TRBD1. J gave up 7 bases and V 6 bases, and 6 bases lay outside the gene matches. Per the germline V gene, CDR1 is MDHEN and CDR2 is SYDVKM. This CDR3 has 13 residues. The DNA of the CDR3 is TGTGCCAGCAGACCCGGGACAGAGAATGAGCAGTTCTTC. This encodes CASRPGTENEQFF.

The CDR3 region has the DNA TGTGCCATCAGTGAGTCCGGTAGCGGGGTCCAAGAGACCCAGTACTTC. Protein product: CAISESGSGVQETQYF. The rearrangement uses TRBV10-3 and TRBJ2-5; the match to TRBD2 covers 8 bases. CDR1 and CDR2 from the germline V gene are ENHRY and SYGVKD. This CDR3 region has 16 residues. Trimming removed 0 bases from V and 1 base from J; junction bases left unmatched: 4.

V and J are TRBV9 and TRBJ1-1; D gene uncertain. The CDR3 totals 15 residues. Trimming cost V 3 bases and J 1 base, with 13 bases left between them. CDR1 and CDR2 from the germline V gene are SGDLS and YYNGEE. The CDR3 protein is CASSAGLLQNTEAFF. CDR3 bases: TGTGCCAGCAGCGCAGGACTGCTCCAGAACACTGAAGCTTTCTTT.

The J gene is TRBJ2-7, the V gene TRBV11-2; TRBD2 matches at 7 bases. CDR3 size: 13 residues. J gave up 5 bases and V 1 base, and 2 bases lay outside the gene matches. Germline CDR1 is SGHAT and CDR2 is FQNNGV. The DNA for the CDR3 is TGTGCCAGCAGCTTAGTGGGAGGGGACGAGCAGTACTTC. This encodes CASSLVGGDEQYF.